The sample holds many counts of the clone carrying this T cell receptor (beta chain). Its antigen is not identified. Germline lookup yields CDR1 SQVTM and CDR2 ANQGSEA. This CDR3 is built from 15 residues. Trimming cost V 3 bases and J 0 bases, with 14 bases left between them. For TCRbeta, the library was prepared with unique molecular identifiers. TCRdb analysed the PCR reads with MiXCR anew, one entry per CDR3 protein. The data show 490,000 or so distinct CDR3 sequences, over 9.5% seen once. The data belong to a study of T-cell reconstitution after alpha-beta-depleted transplantation in children. Whole-study results and caveats: There were reportedly several hundred expanded graft clones from which alpha-beta T cells came about two months after transplant. Surviving recipient T cells and thymic progenitors accounted for the high day-60 TCRbeta diversity observed in some patients. T cells produced anew were the main source of T-cell counts and diversity one year after transplant.

This TCR was recovered from a child aged 2-9 years with inherited bone marrow failure, due to receive a stem cell transplant. This sequence joins TRBV29-1 and TRBJ1-1; a possible D gene is TRBD1 (5 bases). The sample in question was PBMCs, obtained before TCRalphabeta/CD19-depleted stem cell transplant. CDR3 in DNA: TGCAGCGTTGATACCCCGGGACGGATGAACACTGAAGCTTTCTTT. As protein: CSVDTPGRMNTEAFF.